Shown below are 2 T cell receptor beta chains from a single sample sequenced in a study of blood T cell repertoires in COVID-19 (dated by TCRdb to 2019 to 2021). The method was the immunoSEQ multiplex PCR assay. TCRdb mirrors the immuneACCESS table, restricted to in-frame sequences. Some clones are absent from its copies; in checked studies, under half trace to an unresolved V gene, and the reason for the others is unknown. The sample table holds about 130,000 clones, of which more than 60% were seen once. The leading ten clones occupy approximately 2% of the sample. The sample taken for sequencing was peripheral blood. Source of these receptors: a woman in her 70s with acute or convalescent COVID-19.

The J gene is TRBJ1-2, the V gene TRBV28, with D hard to call. Germline CDR1 MDHEN, CDR2 SYDVKM. Deletions cut 5 bases from V and 0 bases from J, with 10 bases between. The CDR3 is 14 residues long. In DNA form, the CDR3 reads TGTGCCAGCAGTCTAGAGGACTCTAACTATGGCTACACCTTC. The encoded protein is CASSLEDSNYGYTF.

V gene TRBV6-5 combines with J gene TRBJ1-5, with D maybe TRBD1 (6 bases). V was shortened by 7 bases and J by 2 bases, with 12 bases between the two germline ends. The CDR3 contains 14 residues. CDR1 MNHEY and CDR2 SVGAGI come from the germline V gene. The DNA for the CDR3 is TGTGCCAGCAACCCCCGACAGGGCAATCAGCCCCAGCATTTT. It is translated as CASNPRQGNQPQHF.